These 20 T cell receptor beta chains share one sample of origin, sequenced in a study of cytomegalovirus exposure and HLA in healthy donors. The primer mix had 60 Vbeta and 13 Jbeta primers. Data came from immunoSEQ multiplex PCR; TCRdb stores just in-frame clones and leaves some out. The repertoire table contains 34,000 or so clones. Material: PBMCs. These receptor sequences come from a woman aged 40 to 50 in good health and CMV-seropositive.

V usage is TRBV5-4 and J usage is TRBJ1-6; D call uncertain. Trimming pared 0 bases from V and 7 bases from J, leaving 8 bases between. This CDR3 has 14 residues. Per germline, CDR1 SGHNT and CDR2 YYREEE (reference sequence). CDR3 residues: CASSLVAENSPLHF. CDR3 coding DNA: TGTGCCAGCAGCTTGGTGGCAGAAAATTCACCCCTCCACTTT.

The chain links TRBV7-9 to TRBJ2-2, with a weak D call TRBD1 (5 bases). V was cut by 2 bases and J by 1 base, with 8 bases left in between. The CDR3 has 15 residues. The germline V gene has CDR1 SEHNR and CDR2 FQNEAQ (reference sequence). The CDR3 region is CASSLFGQNTGELFF. The CDR3 DNA reads TGTGCCAGCAGCTTATTCGGACAGAACACCGGGGAGCTGTTTTTT.

This rearrangement joins TRBV29-1 to TRBJ1-1, with 7 bases lining up with TRBD1. Trimming removed 8 bases from V and 0 bases from J; junction bases left unmatched: 9. Germline assignment: CDR1 SQVTM and CDR2 ANQGSEA. The CDR3 contains 14 residues. This CDR3 is CSTIVTGMNTEAFF. The CDR3 DNA follows: TGCAGCACAATTGTGACAGGGATGAACACTGAAGCTTTCTTT. The full variable domain, rest sourced from reference TRBV29-1 and TRBJ1-1, is SAVISQKPSRDICQRGTSLTIQCQVDSQVTMMFWYRQQPGQSLTLIATANQGSEATYESGFVIDKFPISRPNLTFSTLTVSNMSPEDSSIYLCSTIVTGMNTEAFFGQGTRLTVV.

This rearrangement joins TRBV30 to TRBJ1-2; 10 bases are shared with TRBD1. CDR1 is GTSNPN and CDR2 is SVGIG in the germline V gene (reference sequence). Trimming at V came to 3 bases and at J to 8 bases, leaving 6 bases not matched to a gene. The CDR3 extends over 13 amino acids. CDR3 in DNA: TGTGCCTGGAGCCCGGACAGGGGGGACGGCTACACCTTC. It encodes CAWSPDRGDGYTF.

The chain joins TRBV7-2 to TRBJ2-7; the match to TRBD1 covers 7 bases. The CDR3 contains 14 residues. Per germline, CDR1 SGHTA and CDR2 FQGNSA. V lost 4 bases, J lost 1 base, and 4 bases stayed unmatched. CDR3 residues: CASSSRTGSYEQYF. For the CDR3, the DNA is TGTGCCAGCAGCTCGAGGACAGGATCCTACGAGCAGTACTTC.

This chain connects TRBV28 to TRBJ2-7; TRBD1 is a possible D gene (6 bases). The CDR3 has 14 residues. Germline loops: CDR1 MDHEN, CDR2 SYDVKM. V was cut by 5 bases and J by 5 bases, with 16 bases left in between. CDR3 protein: CASSGPGAGHEQYF. The CDR3 region has the DNA TGTGCCAGCAGTGGGCCAGGGGCTGGACACGAGCAGTACTTC.

The chain employs TRBV28 and TRBJ1-5; 7 bases are shared with TRBD1. Germline V gene data show CDR1 as MDHEN and CDR2 as SYDVKM. J lost 0 bases, V lost 5 bases, and 13 bases had no gene match. This CDR3 spans 18 amino acids. The CDR3 DNA sequence: TGTGCCAGCAGTACCCGCGGCAGGGGGGTGAGTAGCAATCAGCCCCAGCATTTT. Encoded protein: CASSTRGRGVSSNQPQHF. The full variable domain, completed using reference TRBV28 and TRBJ1-5, is DVKVTQSSRYLVKRTGEKVFLECVQDMDHENMFWYRQDPGLGLRLIYFSYDVKMKEKGDIPEGYSVSREKKERFSLILESASTNQTSMYLCASSTRGRGVSSNQPQHFGDGTRLSIL.

The chain uses TRBV18 and TRBJ2-4; D possibly corresponds to TRBD1 (6 bases). Germline V CDR1 and CDR2: KGHSH, LQKENI. The V end was cut by 0 bases, the J end by 2 bases, with 14 bases between. The length of the CDR3 is 17 residues. CDR3 nucleotide sequence: TGTGCCAGCTCACCACCGAGTTCACGGGACACCAAAAACATTCAGTACTTC. Translation gives CASSPPSSRDTKNIQYF.

V usage is TRBV29-1 and J usage is TRBJ2-1; 8 bases line up with TRBD1. The CDR3 has 14 amino acids. V lost 7 bases and J lost 4; bases outside the gene matches: 9. CDR1 SQVTM and CDR2 ANQGSEA come from the germline V gene. CDR3 bases: TGCAGCGGCCAAGGACAGGGATTTTACAATGAGCAGTTCTTC. Translation: CSGQGQGFYNEQFF.

The chain uses TRBV7-6 and TRBJ1-4, with D maybe TRBD1 (5 bases). This CDR3 contains 17 residues. CDR1 is SGHVS and CDR2 is FNYEAQ in the germline V gene. Trimming removed 3 bases from V and 2 bases from J, with 16 bases in between. The CDR3 region has the DNA TGTGCCAGCAGCTTGGAGTCTCTGTGGGGCACTAATGAAAAACTGTTTTTT. It is translated as CASSLESLWGTNEKLFF.

This chain joins TRBV7-3 and TRBJ2-3; unclear D gene. The germline V gene has CDR1 SGHTA and CDR2 FQGTGA. The CDR3 consists of 13 residues. V was trimmed by 3 bases and J by 2 bases, leaving 6 bases between them. CDR3 loop: CASSFSLTDTQYF. The CDR3, as DNA: TGTGCCAGCAGCTTTTCTCTCACAGATACGCAGTATTTT.

Comments on this clone: Relative to the germline gene, one junction end is altered; a read error may explain this. The rearrangement links TRBV6-6 to TRBJ2-1; 7 bases fit TRBD1. Germline assignment: CDR1 MNHNY and CDR2 SVGAGI (reference sequence). There are 15 residues in the CDR3. Written as DNA, the CDR3 is TGTGCCAGCAGTGCACAGGGGAGCTCCTACAATGGGCAGTTCTTC. Its protein product is CASSAQGSSYNGQFF.

V usage is TRBV28 and J usage is TRBJ2-5; D possibly corresponds to TRBD1 (6 bases). V was pared by 9 bases and J by 3 bases, with 11 bases between. Germline V gene data show CDR1 as MDHEN and CDR2 as SYDVKM. The CDR3 consists of 12 residues. The CDR3 here is CASQQGKETQYF. CDR3 DNA sequence: TGTGCCAGTCAACAGGGAAAAGAGACCCAGTACTTC.

The chain couples TRBV5-1 to TRBJ2-5, with 10 bases matching TRBD2. V dropped 4 bases and J dropped 1; count of bases not matched to a gene: 10. Germline V gene lookup returns CDR1 SGHRS and CDR2 YFSETQ. This CDR3 region has 17 residues. DNA of the CDR3: TGCGCCAGCAGCGAGAAGCCGGGACTAGCGACCCAAGAGACCCAGTACTTC. Its protein is CASSEKPGLATQETQYF.

The chain joins TRBV18 to TRBJ2-2; the D is unclear. CDR1 KGHSH and CDR2 LQKENI come from the germline V gene. Between the trimmed V and J ends, which lost 2 bases and 2 bases, there was a span of 12 bases. The CDR3 is 16 residues long. DNA of the CDR3: TGTGCCAGCTCACCAGGCCAGGCCTCCAACACCGGGGAGCTGTTTTTT. Its protein product is CASSPGQASNTGELFF. The full variable domain, completed using reference TRBV18 and TRBJ2-2, is NAGVMQNPRHLVRRRGQEARLRCSPMKGHSHVYWYRQLPEEGLKFMVYLQKENIIDESGMPKERFSAEFPKEGPSILRIQQVVRGDSAAYFCASSPGQASNTGELFFGEGSRLTVL.

This rearrangement joins TRBV19 to TRBJ1-5, with 8 bases matching TRBD1. V lost 4 bases, J lost 7 bases, and 12 bases stayed unmatched. The CDR3 is made up of 16 amino acids. Germline CDR1 is LNHDA and CDR2 is SQIVND (reference sequence). CDR3 sequence reads: CASSTFLDRGDQPQHF. In nucleotides, the CDR3 is TGTGCCAGTAGTACCTTCCTAGACAGGGGAGACCAGCCCCAGCATTTT.

The V and J genes are TRBV7-8 and TRBJ2-5; 7 bases align to TRBD2. The CDR3 contains 13 residues. CDR1 is SGHVS and CDR2 is FQNEAQ in the germline V gene. V shed 6 bases and J 4 bases; nucleotides not matched to a gene: 5. CDR3 sequence reads: CASRRGGGETQYF. CDR3 in DNA: TGTGCCAGCAGGAGAGGCGGGGGAGAGACCCAGTACTTC.

The chain joins TRBV9 to TRBJ1-2; 10 nucleotides match TRBD1. The germline V gene encodes CDR1 SGDLS and CDR2 YYNGEE. The CDR3 length is 13 residues. V trimming: 4 bases; J trimming: 8 bases; junction bases outside the gene matches: 5. CDR3 sequence (DNA): TGTGCCAGCAGCCGACAGGGGGCGGGAGGCTACACCTTC. Protein sequence: CASSRQGAGGYTF.

The chain has TRBV5-1 and TRBJ2-1; no reliable D call. The CDR3 contains 13 residues. Per germline, CDR1 SGHRS and CDR2 YFSETQ. Trimming cost V 2 bases and J 9 bases, with 12 bases left between them. This chain's CDR3 is CASSFEQGGEQFF. DNA of the CDR3: TGCGCCAGCAGCTTCGAGCAAGGCGGTGAGCAGTTCTTC.

The rearrangement uses TRBV9 and TRBJ2-7; 7 bases map to TRBD1. This CDR3 region has 12 residues. Germline V gene lookup returns CDR1 SGDLS and CDR2 YYNGEE. J was trimmed by 5 bases and V by 4 bases; bases with no gene match: 3. The CDR3, as DNA: TGTGCCAGCAGCACCGACAGGGACGAGCAGTACTTC. Protein: CASSTDRDEQYF.